The clone carrying this T cell receptor (beta chain) was found a few times. This entry comes from a study of blood T cells in healthy people across ages. Primed by a sample-barcoded 5' primer and a J-beta primer mix, a second PCR proceeded for roughly 7 to 11 cycles. Each of the cDNA molecules was tagged by a template-switch adaptor with 12 random nucleotides. Via MiXCR, TCRdb re-called the 5' RACE reads, giving one row per CDR3 protein. This table holds 700,000 to 850,000 distinct CDR3 sequences, about 48% found once. Germline loops: CDR1 MNHEY, CDR2 SMNVEV (reference sequence). The length of the CDR3 is 16 residues. V dropped 5 bases and J dropped 1 base, with 12 bases sitting between them.

Sequencing was done on a sample of blood. The origin of this receptor is a man aged 80 or over in good health. The V and J genes are TRBV27 and TRBJ2-6; D remains ambiguous. CDR3 amino acids: CASSPQARSGANVLTF. CDR3 in DNA: TGTGCCAGCAGTCCGCAGGCTCGGTCTGGGGCCAACGTCCTGACTTTC.